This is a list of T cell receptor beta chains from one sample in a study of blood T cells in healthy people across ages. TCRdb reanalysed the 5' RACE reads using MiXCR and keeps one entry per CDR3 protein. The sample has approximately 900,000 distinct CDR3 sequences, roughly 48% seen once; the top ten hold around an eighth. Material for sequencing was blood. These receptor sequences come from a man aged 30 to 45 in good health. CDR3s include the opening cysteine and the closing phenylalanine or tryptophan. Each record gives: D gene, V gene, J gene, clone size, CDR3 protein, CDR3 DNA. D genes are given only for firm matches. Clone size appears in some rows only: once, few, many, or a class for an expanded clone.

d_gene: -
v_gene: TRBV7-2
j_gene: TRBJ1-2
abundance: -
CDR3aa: CASSSGQWSGFGYTF
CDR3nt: TGTGCCAGCAGCTCCGGACAGTGGTCCGGCTTTGGCTACACCTTC

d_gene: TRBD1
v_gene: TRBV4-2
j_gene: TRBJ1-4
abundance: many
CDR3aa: CASSQDATGGVEKLFF
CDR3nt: TGTGCCAGCAGCCAAGATGCGACAGGGGGCGTTGAAAAACTGTTTTTT

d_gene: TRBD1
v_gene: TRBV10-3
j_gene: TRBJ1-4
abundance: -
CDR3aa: CAISELDRELKKLFF
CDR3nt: TGTGCCATCAGTGAACTGGACAGGGAACTTAAAAAACTGTTTTTT

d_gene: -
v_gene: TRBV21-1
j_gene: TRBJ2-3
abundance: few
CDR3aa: CASSRNPFNGTDTQYF
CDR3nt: TGTGCCAGCAGCAGAAACCCCTTCAACGGGACAGATACGCAGTATTTT

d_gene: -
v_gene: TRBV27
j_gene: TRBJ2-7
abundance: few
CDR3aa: CASSSNGRGYEQYF
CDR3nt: TGTGCCAGCAGTTCGAACGGCAGGGGCTACGAGCAGTACTTC

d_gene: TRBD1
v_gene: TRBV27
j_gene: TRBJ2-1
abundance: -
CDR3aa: CASSLKPRTGVNEQFF
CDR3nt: TGTGCCAGCAGTTTAAAACCAAGGACAGGGGTAAATGAGCAGTTCTTC

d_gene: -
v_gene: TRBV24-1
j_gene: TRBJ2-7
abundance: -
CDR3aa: CATSPLSSYNEQYF
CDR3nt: TGTGCCACCAGTCCCCTGAGCTCCTACAATGAGCAGTACTTC

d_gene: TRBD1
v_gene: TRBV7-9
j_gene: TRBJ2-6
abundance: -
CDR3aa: CASSGKQGTGSGANVLTF
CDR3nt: TGTGCCAGCAGCGGAAAACAGGGGACCGGCTCTGGGGCCAACGTCCTGACTTTC

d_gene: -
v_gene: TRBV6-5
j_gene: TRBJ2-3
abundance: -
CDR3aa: CASSYFGGRADTQYF
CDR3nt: TGTGCCAGCAGTTACTTCGGGGGGCGCGCAGATACGCAGTATTTT

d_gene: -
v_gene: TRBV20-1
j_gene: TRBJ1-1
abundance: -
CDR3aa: CSARDNRGTTEAFF
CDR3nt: TGCAGTGCTAGAGATAATCGGGGGACCACTGAAGCTTTCTTT

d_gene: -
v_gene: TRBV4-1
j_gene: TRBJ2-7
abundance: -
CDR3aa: CASSQVRGTSYNEQYF
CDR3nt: TGCGCCAGCAGCCAAGTTCGGGGGACTTCATACAATGAGCAGTACTTC

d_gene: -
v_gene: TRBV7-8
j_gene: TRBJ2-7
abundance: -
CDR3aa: CASSLGLGRTYYEQYF
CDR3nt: TGTGCCAGCAGCTTGGGGCTGGGCAGGACCTACTACGAGCAGTACTTC

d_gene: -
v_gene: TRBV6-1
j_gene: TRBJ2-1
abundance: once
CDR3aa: CASSEGTSPGNEQFF
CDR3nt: TGTGCCAGCAGTGAGGGGACCTCACCAGGGAATGAGCAGTTCTTC

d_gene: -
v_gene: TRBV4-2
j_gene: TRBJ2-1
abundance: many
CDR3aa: CASSLGWEEQFF
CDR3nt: TGTGCCAGCAGCCTCGGCTGGGAGGAACAGTTCTTC

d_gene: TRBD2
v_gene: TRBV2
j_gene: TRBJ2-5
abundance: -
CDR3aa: CASSEGRLAGGIQETQYF
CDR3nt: TGTGCCAGCAGTGAAGGGCGGCTAGCGGGAGGAATTCAAGAGACCCAGTACTTC

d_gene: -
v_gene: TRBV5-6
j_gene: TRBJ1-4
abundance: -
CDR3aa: CASSPLPQGEKLFF
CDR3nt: TGTGCCAGCAGCCCCCTACCCCAGGGGGAAAAACTGTTTTTT

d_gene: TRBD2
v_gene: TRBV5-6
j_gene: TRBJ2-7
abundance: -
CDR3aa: CASSVITSGRSEQYF
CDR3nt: TGTGCCAGCAGCGTCATCACTAGCGGGCGGAGTGAGCAGTACTTC

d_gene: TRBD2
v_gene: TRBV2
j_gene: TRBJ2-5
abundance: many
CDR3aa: CASRRTSGGETQYF
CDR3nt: TGTGCCAGCAGGAGGACTAGCGGGGGAGAGACCCAGTACTTC

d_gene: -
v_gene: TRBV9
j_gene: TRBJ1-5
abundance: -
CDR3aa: CASSVEGDSNQPQHF
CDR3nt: TGTGCCAGCAGCGTCGAGGGGGATAGCAATCAGCCCCAGCATTTT

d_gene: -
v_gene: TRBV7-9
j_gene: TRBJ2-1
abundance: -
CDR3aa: CASSADGTYYNEQFF
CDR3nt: TGTGCCAGCAGCGCAGACGGGACTTACTACAATGAGCAGTTCTTC

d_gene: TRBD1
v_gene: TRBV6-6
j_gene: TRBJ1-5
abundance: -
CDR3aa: CASRGPGQGGNQPQHF
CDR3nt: TGTGCCAGCAGGGGCCCCGGCCAGGGGGGAAATCAGCCCCAGCATTTT

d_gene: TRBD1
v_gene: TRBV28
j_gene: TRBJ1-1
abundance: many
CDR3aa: CASSRAGGWTEAFF
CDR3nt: TGTGCCAGCAGCAGGGCAGGGGGCTGGACTGAAGCTTTCTTT

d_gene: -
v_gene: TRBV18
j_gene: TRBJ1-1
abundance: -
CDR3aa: CASSRYGGTEAFF
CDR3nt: TGTGCCAGCTCGCGATATGGGGGGACTGAAGCTTTCTTT

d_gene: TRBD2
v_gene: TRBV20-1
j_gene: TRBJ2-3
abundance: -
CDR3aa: CSAFSGGREPSTDTQYF
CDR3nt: TGCAGTGCCTTTAGCGGGGGTCGCGAGCCTAGCACAGATACGCAGTATTTT

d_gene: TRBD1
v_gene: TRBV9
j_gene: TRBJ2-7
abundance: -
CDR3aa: CASSVDPQQGYEQYF
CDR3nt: TGTGCCAGCAGCGTAGACCCCCAACAGGGGTACGAGCAGTACTTC

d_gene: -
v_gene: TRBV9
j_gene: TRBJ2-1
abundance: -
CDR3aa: CASSVVRFGEQFF
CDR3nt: TGTGCCAGCAGCGTAGTTAGATTTGGTGAGCAGTTCTTC

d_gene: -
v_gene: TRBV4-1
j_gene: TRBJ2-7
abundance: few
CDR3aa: CASSQGRQNYEQYF
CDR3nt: TGCGCCAGCAGCCAAGGAAGACAGAACTACGAGCAGTACTTC

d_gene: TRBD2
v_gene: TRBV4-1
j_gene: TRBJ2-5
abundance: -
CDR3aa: CASSQLTSGDQKPQYF
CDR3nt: TGCGCCAGCAGCCAATTAACTAGCGGGGATCAAAAGCCCCAGTACTTC

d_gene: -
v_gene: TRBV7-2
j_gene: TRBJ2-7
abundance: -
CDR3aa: CASSSRFPAYGQYF
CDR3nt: TGTGCCAGCAGCTCACGATTCCCCGCCTACGGGCAGTACTTC

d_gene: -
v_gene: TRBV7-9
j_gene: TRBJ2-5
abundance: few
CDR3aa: CASSPRGVHHQETQYF
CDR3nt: TGTGCCAGCAGCCCACGAGGGGTTCACCACCAAGAGACCCAGTACTTC

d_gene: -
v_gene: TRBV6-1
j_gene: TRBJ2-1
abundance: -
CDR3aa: CASSLRTEYNEQFF
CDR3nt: TGTGCCAGCAGTCTACGGACAGAATACAATGAGCAGTTCTTC

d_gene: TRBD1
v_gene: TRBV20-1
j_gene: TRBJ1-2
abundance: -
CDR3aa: CSASPSGTGFAYGYTF
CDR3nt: TGCAGTGCTAGCCCCAGCGGGACAGGGTTCGCTTATGGCTACACCTTC

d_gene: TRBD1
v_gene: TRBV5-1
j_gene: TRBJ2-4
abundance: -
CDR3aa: CASSLPGQGTKNIQYF
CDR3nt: TGCGCCAGCAGCTTACCGGGACAGGGAACCAAAAACATTCAGTACTTC

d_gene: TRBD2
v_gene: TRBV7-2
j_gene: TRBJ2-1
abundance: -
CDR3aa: CASGNGGGAYNEQFF
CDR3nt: TGTGCCAGCGGAAACGGGGGGGGGGCTTACAATGAGCAGTTCTTC

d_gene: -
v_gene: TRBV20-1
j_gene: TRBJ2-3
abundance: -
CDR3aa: CGVTSGGTETQYF
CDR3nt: TGCGGAGTGACGAGCGGTGGCACAGAGACGCAGTATTTT

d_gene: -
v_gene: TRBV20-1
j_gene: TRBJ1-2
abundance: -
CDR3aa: CSAPPGYGYTF
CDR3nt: TGCAGTGCCCCCCCGGGGTATGGCTACACCTTC

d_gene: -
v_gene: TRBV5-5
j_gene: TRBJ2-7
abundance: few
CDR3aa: CASSLGDTSSYEQYF
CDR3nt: TGTGCCAGCAGCTTGGGAGATACTAGCTCCTACGAGCAGTACTTC

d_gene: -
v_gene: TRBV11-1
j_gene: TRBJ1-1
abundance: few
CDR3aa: CASARTGAGNTEAFF
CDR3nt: TGTGCCAGCGCCCGGACGGGGGCTGGGAACACTGAAGCTTTCTTT

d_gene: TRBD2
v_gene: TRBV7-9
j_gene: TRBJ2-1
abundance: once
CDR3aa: CASSLTGSGGARTYNEQFF
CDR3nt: TGTGCCAGCAGCCTGACAGGGAGCGGGGGGGCCAGAACCTACAATGAGCAGTTCTTC

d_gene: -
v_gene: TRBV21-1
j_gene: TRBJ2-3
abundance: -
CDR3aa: CATMSPLSYTQYF
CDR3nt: TGTGCCACCATGTCCCCTTTAAGTTATACGCAGTATTTT

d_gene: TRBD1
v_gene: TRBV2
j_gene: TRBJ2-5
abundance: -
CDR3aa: CASGRQGLMEQYF
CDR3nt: TGTGCCAGCGGTAGACAGGGGTTGATGGAGCAGTACTTC

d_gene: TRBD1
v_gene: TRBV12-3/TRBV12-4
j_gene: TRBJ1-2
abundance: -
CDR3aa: CASRATGDYTF
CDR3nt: TGTGCCAGCAGGGCGACAGGGGACTACACCTTC

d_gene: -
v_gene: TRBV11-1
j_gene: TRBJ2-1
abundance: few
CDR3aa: CASNPGFGNEQFF
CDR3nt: TGTGCCAGCAATCCGGGGTTCGGGAATGAGCAGTTCTTC

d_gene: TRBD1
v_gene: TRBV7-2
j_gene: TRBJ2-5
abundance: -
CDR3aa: CASSSGQGPETQYF
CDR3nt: TGTGCCAGCAGCTCCGGACAGGGTCCAGAGACCCAGTACTTC

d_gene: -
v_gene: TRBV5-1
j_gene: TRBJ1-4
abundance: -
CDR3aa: CASSLGGFGATNEKLFF
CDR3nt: TGCGCCAGCAGCCTAGGAGGGTTTGGGGCAACTAATGAAAAACTGTTTTTT

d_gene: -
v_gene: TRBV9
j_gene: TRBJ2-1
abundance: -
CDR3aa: CASSVRNDNEQFF
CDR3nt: TGTGCCAGCAGCGTTCGAAACGACAATGAGCAGTTCTTC

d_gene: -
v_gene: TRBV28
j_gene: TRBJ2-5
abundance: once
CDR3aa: CASRNTGRETQYF
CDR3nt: TGTGCCAGCAGAAATACAGGGCGAGAGACCCAGTACTTC

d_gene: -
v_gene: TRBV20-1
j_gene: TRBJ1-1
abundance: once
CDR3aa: CSAELDLNTEAFF
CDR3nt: TGCAGTGCCGAATTGGACTTAAACACTGAAGCTTTCTTT

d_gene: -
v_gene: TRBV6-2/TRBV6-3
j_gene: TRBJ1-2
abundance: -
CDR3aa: CASSYLDLVNYGYTF
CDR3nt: TGTGCCAGCAGTTACTTGGATCTCGTGAACTATGGCTACACCTTC